This TCR beta chain emerged from a study of CD8 T cells in Susac syndrome. When the RNA was reverse transcribed, random hexamers were used with an input of about 0.45 to 1 ug. The TCR beta CDR3 was amplified by immunoSEQ multiplex PCR across 54 Vbeta, 13 Jbeta. One entry per CDR3 protein, called by TCRdb with MiXCR from the immunoSEQ multiplex PCR reads. The table has approximately 100,000 distinct CDR3 sequences, under 95% seen once; the top ten hold approximately 0.13%. The authors negatively isolated CD8+ and CD4+ T cells and FACS-enriched TEMRA cells. Per the germline V gene, CDR1 is MNHNS and CDR2 is SASEGT. The CDR3 totals 17 residues. The V end was cut by 6 bases, the J end by 2 bases, with 20 bases between.

The source of this sequence is a human donor in good health. Sequencing was done on a sample of CD8+ T cells from PBMCs. The rearrangement links TRBV6-1 to TRBJ1-5; D gene unclear. Written as DNA, the CDR3 is TGTGCCAGCAGCGCACACCCGAGACGAGCCCGCAATCAGCCCCAGCATTTT. Its protein is CASSAHPRRARNQPQHF.